The 10 T cell receptor beta chains below come from one sample, sequenced in a study of T cell responses to AZD1222 COVID-19 vaccine. Libraries were prepared by immunoSEQ multiplex PCR; TCRdb keeps only in-frame clonotypes and omits some of them. The sample lists 55,000 to 65,000 clones, roughly nine tenths occurring once. Here the sequenced sample was peripheral blood, taken 28 days after the second AZD1222 dose. The receptors shown here come from an adult who received the AZD1222 COVID-19 vaccine.

The rearrangement uses TRBV7-2 and TRBJ1-2; 7 bases are a match to TRBD1. The J segment lost 8 bases and the V segment lost 5 bases, leaving 14 bases of the junction unmatched. The CDR3 totals 15 residues. CDR1 and CDR2 from the germline V gene are SGHTA and FQGNSA. CDR3 nucleotide sequence: TGTGCCAGCAGCGAGGGACAGCAGACTGTCGTGGGCTACACCTTC. Its protein product is CASSEGQQTVVGYTF.

This clone was seen a few times. The genes are TRBV25-1 and TRBJ1-1; D is unresolved. Germline V gives CDR1 MGHDK, CDR2 SYGVNS. The CDR3 extends over 13 amino acids. Trimming removed 7 bases at V and 2 bases at J, with 11 bases between. CDR3 region: CASNGLGNTEAFF. The CDR3 DNA sequence: TGTGCCAGCAACGGTTTGGGAAACACTGAAGCTTTCTTT.

The chain uses TRBV6-1 and TRBJ2-1; 7 bases are shared with TRBD1. This CDR3 has 15 amino acids. J was trimmed by 3 bases and V by 0 bases; bases with no gene match: 2. The V gene's germline CDR1 is MNHNS and CDR2 SASEGT. In nucleotides, the CDR3 is TGTGCCAGCAGTGAAGCGGCAGGGGGCTACAATGAGCAGTTCTTC. Amino acids: CASSEAAGGYNEQFF.

This chain connects TRBV19 to TRBJ1-2, with TRBD1 matching over 11 bases. With V trimmed by 4 bases and J by 0 bases, 7 bases remained unmatched. Germline CDR1 LNHDA, CDR2 SQIVND (reference sequence). This CDR3 has 17 amino acids. CDR3 nucleotide sequence: TGTGCCAGTAGTACCCGGGACAGGGGGATACCTAACTATGGCTACACCTTC. Its protein is CASSTRDRGIPNYGYTF.

Written as DNA, the CDR3 is TGTGCCAGCAGCCAGGGCCCGGGGGTCGAGCAGTACTTC. Translation gives CASSQGPGVEQYF. The J gene is TRBJ2-7, the V gene TRBV5-6; a possible D gene is TRBD2 (6 bases). Trimming shortened V by 4 bases and J by 6 bases, and 14 bases separated the two germline ends. CDR1 is SGHDT, CDR2 YYEEEE, per germline. The CDR3 spans 13 residues. The complete variable domain, with remaining parts taken from reference TRBV5-6 and TRBJ2-7, reads DAGVTQSPTHLIKTRGQQVTLRCSPKSGHDTVSWYQQALGQGPQFIFQYYEEEERQRGNFPDRFSGHQFPNYSSELNVNALLLGDSALYLCASSQGPGVEQYFGPGTRLTVT.

The genes are TRBV19 and TRBJ2-3; D gene uncertain. V gave up 8 bases and J gave up 1 base, with 7 bases separating them. CDR1 is LNHDA and CDR2 is SQIVND in the germline V gene (reference sequence). This CDR3 region has 12 residues. The CDR3 here is CASGERTDTQYF. CDR3 DNA: TGTGCCAGTGGGGAACGCACAGATACGCAGTATTTT. The full variable domain, completed using reference TRBV19 and TRBJ2-3, is DGGITQSPKYLFRKEGQNVTLSCEQNLNHDAMYWYRQDPGQGLRLIYYSQIVNDFQKGDIAEGYSVSREKKESFPLTVTSAQKNPTAFYLCASGERTDTQYFGPGTRLTVL.

CDR3 residues: CASSEYMPRGETQYF. CDR3 nucleotides: TGTGCCAGCAGTGAATATATGCCCCGGGGTGAGACCCAGTACTTC. This chain joins TRBV25-1 and TRBJ2-5; TRBD2 is a possible D gene (5 bases). V was trimmed by 0 bases and J by 5 bases, leaving 13 bases between them. Germline loops: CDR1 MGHDK, CDR2 SYGVNS. This CDR3 spans 15 amino acids. The full variable domain, with the rest looked up from reference TRBV25-1 and TRBJ2-5, is EADIYQTPRYLVIGTGKKITLECSQTMGHDKMYWYQQDPGMELHLIHYSYGVNSTEKGDLSSESTVSRIRTEHFPLTLESARPSHTSQYLCASSEYMPRGETQYFGPGTRLLVL.

CDR3 residues: CASSPRTASAEAFF. In DNA, the CDR3 is TGTGCCAGCAGTCCAAGGACAGCAAGCGCTGAAGCTTTCTTT. The V and J genes are TRBV27 and TRBJ1-1; TRBD1 is a possible D gene (6 bases). The CDR3 totals 14 residues. With 5 bases removed from V and 6 bases from J, the gap between germline ends came to 16 bases. Germline V gene sequence: CDR1 MNHEY, CDR2 SMNVEV (reference sequence).

The chain has TRBV28 and TRBJ2-5, with a weak D call TRBD1 (6 bases). Trimming left V 3 bases short and J 3 bases short, with 26 bases between. The CDR3 length is 19 residues. Per germline, CDR1 MDHEN and CDR2 SYDVKM. This chain's CDR3 is CASSFDKGGDYGTKETQYF. CDR3 nucleotide sequence: TGTGCCAGCAGTTTTGATAAAGGTGGGGATTATGGGACAAAAGAGACCCAGTACTTC. Supplemented by reference TRBV28 and TRBJ2-5, the full variable domain reads DVKVTQSSRYLVKRTGEKVFLECVQDMDHENMFWYRQDPGLGLRLIYFSYDVKMKEKGDIPEGYSVSREKKERFSLILESASTNQTSMYLCASSFDKGGDYGTKETQYFGPGTRLLVL.

The chain links TRBV11-2 to TRBJ2-5; D might be TRBD2 (5 bases). Germline V gene data show CDR1 as SGHAT and CDR2 as FQNNGV. The CDR3 consists of 15 residues. The V end lost 5 bases, the J end lost 1 base, and 14 bases lay between the germline ends. The CDR3 DNA sequence: TGTGCCAGCAGCGAGATGGCGGGCGCCCAAGAGACCCAGTACTTC. It specifies CASSEMAGAQETQYF. Full variable domain (outside the CDR3, taken from reference TRBV11-2 and TRBJ2-5): EAGVAQSPRYKIIEKRQSVAFWCNPISGHATLYWYQQILGQGPKLLIQFQNNGVVDDSQLPKDRFSAERLKGVDSTLKIQPAKLEDSAVYLCASSEMAGAQETQYFGPGTRLLVL.